These 16 T cell receptor beta chains came from one sample sequenced in a study of T cell responses to AZD1222 COVID-19 vaccine. Clones were read by immunoSEQ multiplex PCR, and TCRdb kept only the in-frame ones, dropping some. The sample carries about 100,000 clones, around 87% recorded once. Here the sequenced sample was peripheral blood, taken on day 0 of MenACWY control vaccination. The receptors here all came from an adult in good health.

This clone came up a few times. J is TRBJ2-2 and V is TRBV27; TRBD2 is a possible D gene (5 bases). The CDR3 totals 18 residues. The V end was cut by 8 bases, the J end by 2 bases, with 24 bases between. Germline CDR1 is MNHEY and CDR2 is SMNVEV (reference sequence). The CDR3 DNA reads as TGTGCCAGCCCCCCCTCGGGTCGGACTTCCCTTAACACCGGGGAGCTGTTTTTT. Protein product: CASPPSGRTSLNTGELFF.

V gene TRBV3-1 (or the pseudogene TRBV3-2) combines with J gene TRBJ1-1, with unresolved D. CDR1 and CDR2 (germline): LGHDT, YNNKEL (reference sequence). Trimming took off 3 bases at V and 1 base at J, with 12 bases between the two ends. This CDR3 region has 15 residues. CDR3 residues: CASSQLTSGNTEAFF. CDR3 coding DNA: TGTGCCAGCAGCCAGCTCACCTCAGGGAACACTGAAGCTTTCTTT.

The V call is TRBV3-1 (or the pseudogene TRBV3-2), the J call TRBJ1-6; D remains ambiguous. The germline gives CDR1 LGHDT, CDR2 YNNKEL (reference sequence). V gave up 5 bases and J gave up 0 bases, with 8 bases separating them. The CDR3 runs to 15 residues. DNA for the CDR3: TGTGCCAGCAGCGGCGGGATCTCCTATAATTCACCCCTCCACTTT. Translation gives CASSGGISYNSPLHF.

This sequence joins TRBV18 and TRBJ2-5; unclear D gene. The germline V gene has CDR1 KGHSH and CDR2 LQKENI. V lost 2 bases and J lost 3, with 7 bases in between. This CDR3 region has 13 residues. The CDR3 loop reads CASSPYKEETQYF. Written as DNA, the CDR3 is TGTGCCAGCTCACCATACAAGGAAGAGACCCAGTACTTC.

As regards this clone: This sample also contains other DNA sequences that code for the same CDR3. This chain links TRBV19 with TRBJ2-3; possibly TRBD1 or TRBD2 for D (5 bases each). The CDR3 has 13 amino acids. Trimming took 3 bases from V and 3 from J, leaving 7 bases between them. Per the germline V gene, CDR1 is LNHDA and CDR2 is SQIVND (reference sequence). CDR3: CASSIGGTDTQYF. In DNA, the CDR3 is TGTGCCAGTAGTATTGGGGGAACAGATACGCAGTATTTT. The entire variable domain, with the rest obtained from reference TRBV19 and TRBJ2-3, is as follows: DGGITQSPKYLFRKEGQNVTLSCEQNLNHDAMYWYRQDPGQGLRLIYYSQIVNDFQKGDIAEGYSVSREKKESFPLTVTSAQKNPTAFYLCASSIGGTDTQYFGPGTRLTVL.

The chain links TRBV27 to TRBJ1-4; unclear D gene. Per the germline V gene, CDR1 is MNHEY and CDR2 is SMNVEV (reference sequence). CDR3 length: 15 residues. V dropped 5 bases and J dropped 4 bases, with 14 bases sitting between them. The CDR3 spells CASSPRAPLNEKLFF. CDR3 bases: TGTGCCAGCAGTCCTCGGGCACCTCTTAATGAAAAACTGTTTTTT.

The count of this clone is one. This chain uses TRBV29-1 with TRBJ1-1; D uncertain. This CDR3 has 14 amino acids. The ends were cut back, 6 bases at V and 1 base at J, with 15 bases in the middle. Germline CDR1 reads SQVTM; CDR2 reads ANQGSEA. The CDR3 is CSVRQSDRNTEAFF. The CDR3 DNA sequence: TGCAGCGTCCGCCAGTCGGACCGGAACACTGAAGCTTTCTTT.

This chain links TRBV28 with TRBJ1-1; tentatively, D is TRBD1 (5 bases). The CDR3 totals 15 residues. V gave up 6 bases and J gave up 11 bases, with 25 bases separating them. Germline CDR1 and CDR2: MDHEN and SYDVKM. CDR3 nucleotide sequence: TGTGCCAGCAGCCCCGTTGTAGGGCAGGGCGGTGGTGCTTTCTTT. This encodes CASSPVVGQGGGAFF.

The V and J genes are TRBV7-2 and TRBJ1-5, with TRBD1 matching over 8 bases. The V gene end was trimmed by 5 bases and the J gene end by 5 bases; junction bases not matched to a gene: 8. This CDR3 contains 15 residues. From germline, CDR1 is SGHTA and CDR2 FQGNSA. The DNA for the CDR3 is TGTGCCAGCAGCCCCGGCAGGGGGCTCTATCAGCCCCAGCATTTT. Translated, it gives CASSPGRGLYQPQHF. Based on the CDR3 plus reference TRBV7-2 and TRBJ1-5, the full variable domain is GAGVSQSPSNKVTEKGKDVELRCDPISGHTALYWYRQSLGQGLEFLIYFQGNSAPDKSGLPSDRFSAERTGGSVSTLTIQRTQQEDSAVYLCASSPGRGLYQPQHFGDGTRLSIL.

The chain is built from TRBV3-1 (or the pseudogene TRBV3-2) and TRBJ2-2; unclear D gene. The length of the CDR3 is 13 residues. In germline, CDR1 is LGHDT, CDR2 YNNKEL (reference sequence). Trimming took off 2 bases at V and 6 bases at J, with 7 bases between the two ends. This CDR3 is CASSQRHAGELFF. CDR3 bases: TGTGCCAGCAGCCAAAGGCATGCCGGGGAGCTGTTTTTT.

The chain employs TRBV18 and TRBJ2-2; 9 positions match TRBD1. Germline V lookup: CDR1 KGHSH, CDR2 LQKENI. The CDR3 has 17 amino acids. V lost 4 bases, J lost 0 bases, and 6 bases stayed unmatched. This chain's CDR3 is CASSQIGQGTNTGELFF. In nucleotides, the CDR3 is TGTGCCAGCTCACAGATTGGACAGGGGACGAACACCGGGGAGCTGTTTTTT.

V and J are TRBV6-2 or TRBV6-3 and TRBJ2-5, with D unresolved. Germline assignment: CDR1 MNHEY and CDR2 SVGEGT. With 2 bases removed from V and 7 bases from J, the gap between germline ends came to 14 bases. CDR3 length: 14 residues. The CDR3 sequence: CASSYGSVRGTQYF. CDR3 coding DNA: TGTGCCAGCAGTTACGGCAGCGTAAGAGGGACCCAGTACTTC.

The chain couples TRBV3-1 (or the pseudogene TRBV3-2) to TRBJ2-7; TRBD1 or TRBD2 may be the D gene (6 bases each). The CDR3 is made up of 16 amino acids. V was cut by 1 base and J by 5 bases, with 18 bases left in between. Germline V gene data show CDR1 as LGHDT and CDR2 as YNNKEL (reference sequence). The CDR3 loop is CASSQGMMGGGHEQYF. CDR3 nucleotide sequence: TGTGCCAGCAGCCAAGGGATGATGGGGGGCGGGCACGAGCAGTACTTC.

This clone was observed once. This rearrangement joins TRBV7-6 to TRBJ2-5, with D tentatively TRBD1 (5 bases). This CDR3 region has 13 residues. The ends were cut back, 5 bases at V and 2 bases at J, with 9 bases in the middle. Per germline, CDR1 SGHVS and CDR2 FNYEAQ. This CDR3 is CASSGAVQETQYF. The CDR3 coding sequence is TGTGCCAGCAGCGGGGCTGTACAAGAGACCCAGTACTTC.

V is TRBV18 and J is TRBJ1-1, with 7 bases identical to TRBD1. The CDR3 loop spans 17 amino acids. CDR1 and CDR2 from the germline V gene are KGHSH and LQKENI. The V gene end was trimmed by 3 bases and the J gene end by 4 bases; junction bases not matched to a gene: 14. The CDR3 sequence is CASSPFRDRSGLTEAFF. CDR3 in DNA: TGTGCCAGCTCACCCTTCCGGGACAGAAGTGGTCTCACTGAAGCTTTCTTT.

This chain uses TRBV12-3 or TRBV12-4 with TRBJ2-3, with 7 bases matching TRBD2. The CDR3 runs 12 residues. V was clipped by 3 bases and J by 10 bases; unmatched bases: 4. This chain's CDR3 is CASSFSGAPQYF. Written as DNA, the CDR3 is TGTGCCAGCAGTTTCAGCGGGGCGCCGCAGTATTTT.